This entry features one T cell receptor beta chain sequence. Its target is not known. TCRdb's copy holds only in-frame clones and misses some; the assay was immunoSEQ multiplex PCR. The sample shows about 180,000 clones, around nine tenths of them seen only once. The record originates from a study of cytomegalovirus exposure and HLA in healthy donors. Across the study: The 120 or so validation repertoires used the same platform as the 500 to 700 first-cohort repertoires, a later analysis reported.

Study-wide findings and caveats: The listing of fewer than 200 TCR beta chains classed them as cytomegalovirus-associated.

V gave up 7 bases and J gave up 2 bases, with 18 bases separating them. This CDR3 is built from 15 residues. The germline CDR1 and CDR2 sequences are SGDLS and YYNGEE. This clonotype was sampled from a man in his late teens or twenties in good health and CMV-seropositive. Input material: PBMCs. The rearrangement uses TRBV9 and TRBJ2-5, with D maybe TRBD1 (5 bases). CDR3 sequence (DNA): TGTGCCAGCTCGGTAGCAGGGAACAAACAAGAGACCCAGTACTTC. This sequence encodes CASSVAGNKQETQYF.